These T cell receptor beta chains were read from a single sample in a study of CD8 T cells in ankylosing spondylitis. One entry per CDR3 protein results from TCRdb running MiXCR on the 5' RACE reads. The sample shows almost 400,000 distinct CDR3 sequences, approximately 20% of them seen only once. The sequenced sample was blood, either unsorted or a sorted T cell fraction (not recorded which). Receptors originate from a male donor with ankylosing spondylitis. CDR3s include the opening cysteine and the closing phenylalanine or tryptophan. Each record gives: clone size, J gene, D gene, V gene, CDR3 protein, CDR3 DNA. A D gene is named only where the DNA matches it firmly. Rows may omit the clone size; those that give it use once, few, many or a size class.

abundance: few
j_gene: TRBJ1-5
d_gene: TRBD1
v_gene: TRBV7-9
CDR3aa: CASREGANQPQHF
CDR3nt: TGTGCCAGCAGAGAGGGGGCCAATCAGCCCCAGCATTTT

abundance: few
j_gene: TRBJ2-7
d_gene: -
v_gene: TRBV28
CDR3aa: CASTDSRTYEQYF
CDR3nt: TGTGCCAGCACGGACAGTCGCACCTACGAGCAGTACTTC

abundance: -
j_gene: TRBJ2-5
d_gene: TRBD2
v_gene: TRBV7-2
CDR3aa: CASSLGVAGGNGGTQYF
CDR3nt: TGTGCCAGCAGCTTAGGAGTAGCGGGAGGCAATGGGGGGACCCAGTACTTC

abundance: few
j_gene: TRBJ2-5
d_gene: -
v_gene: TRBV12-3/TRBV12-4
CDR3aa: CASSFGPRVETQYF
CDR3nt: TGTGCCAGCAGTTTCGGACCCCGTGTGGAGACCCAGTACTTC

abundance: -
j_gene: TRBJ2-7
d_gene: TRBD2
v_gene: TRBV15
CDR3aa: CATSRPRTSGSHEQYF
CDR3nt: TGTGCCACCAGCAGACCCAGGACTAGCGGGAGCCACGAGCAGTACTTC

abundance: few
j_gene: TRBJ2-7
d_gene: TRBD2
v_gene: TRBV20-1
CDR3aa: CSATPVVAGDYEQYF
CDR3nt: TGCAGTGCTACGCCGGTGGTAGCGGGAGACTACGAGCAGTACTTC

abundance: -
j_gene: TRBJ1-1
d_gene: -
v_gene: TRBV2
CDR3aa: CASSPDPNTEAFF
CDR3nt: TGTGCCAGCAGTCCCGATCCCAACACTGAAGCTTTCTTT

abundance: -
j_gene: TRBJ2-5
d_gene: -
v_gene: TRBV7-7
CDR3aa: CASSLASKETQYF
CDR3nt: TGTGCTAGCAGCTTAGCGTCGAAAGAGACCCAGTACTTC

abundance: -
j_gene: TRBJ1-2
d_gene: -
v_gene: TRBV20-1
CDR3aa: CSARVDRQEGYTF
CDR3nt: TGCAGTGCTAGAGTTGACAGGCAAGAAGGCTACACCTTC

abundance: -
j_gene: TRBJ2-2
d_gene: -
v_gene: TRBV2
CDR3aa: CASSWTPNTGELFF
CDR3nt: TGTGCCAGCAGTTGGACACCGAACACCGGGGAGCTGTTTTTT

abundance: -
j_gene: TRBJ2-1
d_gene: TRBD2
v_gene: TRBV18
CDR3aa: CASSAGLALDEQFF
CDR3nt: TGTGCCAGCTCCGCGGGACTAGCGTTGGATGAGCAGTTCTTC

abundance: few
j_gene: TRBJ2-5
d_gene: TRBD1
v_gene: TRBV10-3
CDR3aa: CAISPGTGALKETQYF
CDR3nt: TGTGCCATCAGCCCCGGGACAGGGGCTTTGAAAGAGACCCAGTACTTC

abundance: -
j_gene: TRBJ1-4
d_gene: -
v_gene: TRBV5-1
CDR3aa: CASSLAGGIGLREKLFF
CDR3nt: TGCGCCAGCAGCTTGGCGGGGGGCATAGGGCTCCGTGAAAAACTGTTTTTT

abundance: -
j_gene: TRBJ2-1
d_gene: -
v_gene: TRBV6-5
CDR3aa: CATTRGNEQFF
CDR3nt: TGTGCCACCACGAGGGGCAATGAGCAGTTCTTC

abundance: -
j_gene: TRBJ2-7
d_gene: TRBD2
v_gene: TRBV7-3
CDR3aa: CASSFTSGRNYEQYF
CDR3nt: TGTGCCAGCAGCTTCACTAGCGGGAGAAACTACGAGCAGTACTTC

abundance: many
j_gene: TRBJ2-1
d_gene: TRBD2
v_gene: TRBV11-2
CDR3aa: CASGLAGWDEQFF
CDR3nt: TGTGCCAGCGGACTAGCGGGATGGGATGAGCAGTTCTTC